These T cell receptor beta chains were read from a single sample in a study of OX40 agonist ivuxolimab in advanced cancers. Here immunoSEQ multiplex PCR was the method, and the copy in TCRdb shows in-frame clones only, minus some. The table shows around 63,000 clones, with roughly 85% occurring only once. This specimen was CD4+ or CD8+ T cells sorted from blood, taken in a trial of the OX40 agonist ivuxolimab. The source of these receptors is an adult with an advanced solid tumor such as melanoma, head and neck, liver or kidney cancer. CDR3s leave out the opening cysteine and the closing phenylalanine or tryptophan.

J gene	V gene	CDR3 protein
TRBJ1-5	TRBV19	ASSRIQGASNQPQH
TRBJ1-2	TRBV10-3	ANRQGAGTGYT
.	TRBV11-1	ASSEQGYEQY
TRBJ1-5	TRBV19	ASNPLPGQGGNGNQPQH
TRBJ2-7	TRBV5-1	ASSLGLDPYEQY
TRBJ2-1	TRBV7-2	ASSSRVAGGYNEQF
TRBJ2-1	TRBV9	ASSVAGSKYWDFSIDNEQF
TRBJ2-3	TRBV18	ASSPSAEDTQY
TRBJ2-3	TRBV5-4	ASSLDRSTDTQY
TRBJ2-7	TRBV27	ASSPTTRGFSYEQY
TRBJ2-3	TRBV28	ASRTSGRTDTQY
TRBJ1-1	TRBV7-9	ASELDMNTEAF
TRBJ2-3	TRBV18	ASSRDRVELDTQY
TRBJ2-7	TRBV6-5	ASSYRLDSEQY
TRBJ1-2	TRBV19	ASSSRDRGGYT
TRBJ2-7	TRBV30	AWTSGLVYEQY
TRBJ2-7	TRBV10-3	AISLLGGSYEQY
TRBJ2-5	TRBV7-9	ASSSTSGQETQY
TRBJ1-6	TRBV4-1	ASSQTHGAEYSPLH
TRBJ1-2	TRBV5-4	ASSIQGRGGYT
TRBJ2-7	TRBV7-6	ASSRSDVGGSYEQY
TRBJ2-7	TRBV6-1	ASREIPMVGYEQY
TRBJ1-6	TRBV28	ASTRVTRNSPLH
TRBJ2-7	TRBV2	ASRTLVYEQY
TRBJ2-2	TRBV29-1	SVVPTPGELF
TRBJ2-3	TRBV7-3	ASSRTGNTQY
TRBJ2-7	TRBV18	ASSDLLSTGGMYYEQY
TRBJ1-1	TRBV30	AWSVGRGYAF
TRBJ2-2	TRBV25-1	ASGDRVPGELF
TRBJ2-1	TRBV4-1	ASSQDPGHSYNEQF
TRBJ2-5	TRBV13	ASSLDLRETQY
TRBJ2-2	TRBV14	ASSQDWMPSTGELF
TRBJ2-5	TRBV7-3	ASSLGTSGEETQY
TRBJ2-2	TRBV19	ASSISGSYTGELF
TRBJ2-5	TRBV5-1	ASSLGPPGLAVGKETQY
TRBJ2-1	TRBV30	AWRGGGPEQF
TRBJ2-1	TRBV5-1	ASSLEGRAAYNEQF
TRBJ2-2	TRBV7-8	ASSRLAYTGELF
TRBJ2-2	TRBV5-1	ASSLWQGLRGGELF
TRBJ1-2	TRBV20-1	SARESGYT
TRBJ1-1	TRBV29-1	SVITAMNTEAF